This TCR beta chain was observed in a study of blood T cell repertoires in COVID-19. Trimming removed 4 bases from V and 2 bases from J; junction bases left unmatched: 5. The germline V gene encodes CDR1 SGHRS and CDR2 YFSETQ. This CDR3 contains 14 residues. Only in-frame clones appear in the TCRdb table, and some are missing; sequencing was by immunoSEQ multiplex PCR. The data contain some 45,000 clones, roughly 90% of them singletons. This chain links TRBV5-1 with TRBJ2-5; 7 nucleotides agree with TRBD1. The material sequenced was peripheral blood. The sequence was obtained from a man in his fifties or sixties with active COVID-19. CDR3: CASSPGQTQETQYF. The CDR3 nucleotides are TGCGCCAGCAGCCCGGGACAGACGCAAGAGACCCAGTACTTC.